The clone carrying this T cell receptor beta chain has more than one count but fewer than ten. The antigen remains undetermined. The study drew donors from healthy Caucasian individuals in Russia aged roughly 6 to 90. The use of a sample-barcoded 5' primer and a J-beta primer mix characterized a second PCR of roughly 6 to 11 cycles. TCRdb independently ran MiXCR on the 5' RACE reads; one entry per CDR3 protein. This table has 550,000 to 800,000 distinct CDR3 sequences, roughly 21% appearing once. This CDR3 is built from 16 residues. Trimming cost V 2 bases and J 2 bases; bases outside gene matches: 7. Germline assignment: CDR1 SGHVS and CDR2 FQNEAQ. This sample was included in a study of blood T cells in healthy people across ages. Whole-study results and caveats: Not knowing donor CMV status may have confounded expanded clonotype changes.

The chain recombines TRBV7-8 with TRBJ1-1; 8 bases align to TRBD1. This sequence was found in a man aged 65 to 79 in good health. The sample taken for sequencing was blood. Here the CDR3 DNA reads TGTGCCAGCAGCTTACGAGGACAGGGCACAAACACTGAAGCTTTCTTT. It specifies CASSLRGQGTNTEAFF.